These 15 T cell receptor beta chains were all obtained from the same sample, sequenced in a study of blood T cell repertoires in COVID-19. Assay: immunoSEQ multiplex PCR; the TCRdb copy retains only in-frame clones and omits some. Of 80,000 or so clones in the sample, 86% were seen once. The sequencing sample was made of peripheral blood. The receptors were gathered from a woman aged 60-75 years with acute or convalescent COVID-19.

Notes on this clone: This sample includes further DNA sequences coding for the same CDR3. This sequence joins TRBV7-2 and TRBJ1-1; perhaps TRBD1 as D (6 bases). V was pared by 5 bases and J by 2 bases, with 9 bases between. The V gene's germline CDR1 is SGHTA and CDR2 FQGNSA. This CDR3 is 13 amino acids long. CDR3 amino acids: CASSTQGNTEAFF. DNA of the CDR3: TGTGCCAGCAGCACACAGGGTAACACTGAAGCTTTCTTT.

The J gene is TRBJ2-7, the V gene TRBV28; 7 nucleotides match TRBD1. The CDR3 contains 14 residues. CDR1 MDHEN and CDR2 SYDVKM come from the germline V gene. V lost 6 bases, J lost 3 bases, and 8 bases stayed unmatched. The CDR3: CASRKPGQFYEQYF. CDR3 bases: TGTGCCAGCAGGAAACCGGGACAGTTCTACGAGCAGTACTTC.

The chain recombines TRBV5-1 with TRBJ1-5, with 7 bases fitting TRBD1. V lost 4 bases and J lost 3; bases outside the gene matches: 7. Germline CDR1 and CDR2: SGHRS and YFSETQ. This CDR3 has 15 amino acids. CDR3 nucleotide sequence: TGCGCCAGCAGCAAAGAGGGGACAGACAATCAGCCCCAGCATTTT. Residues: CASSKEGTDNQPQHF.

The chain couples TRBV11-2 to TRBJ1-1, with D unresolved. The CDR3 spans 12 residues. The ends were cut back, 5 bases at V and 1 base at J, with 5 bases in the middle. Looked up from germline, CDR1 is SGHAT and CDR2 is FQNNGV. The CDR3 nucleotides read TGTGCCAGCAGCGAACAGAACACTGAAGCTTTCTTT. Amino acid sequence: CASSEQNTEAFF.

This rearrangement joins TRBV28 to TRBJ2-1; the match to TRBD2 covers 8 bases. The germline CDR1 and CDR2 sequences are MDHEN and SYDVKM. The ends lost 6 bases at V and 7 bases at J; junction bases unmatched: 5. CDR3 length equals 13 residues. The CDR3 loop reads CASRRGTSNEQFF. The CDR3 nucleotides read TGTGCCAGCAGACGAGGGACTAGTAATGAGCAGTTCTTC.

The chain couples TRBV5-1 to TRBJ2-2; 9 bases agree with TRBD2. The germline V gene has CDR1 SGHRS and CDR2 YFSETQ. Germline trimming cut 5 bases from V and 6 bases from J; bases unmatched to any gene: 11. The CDR3 has 16 amino acids. The CDR3 is CASRSSGVASAGELFF. The CDR3 DNA follows: TGCGCCAGCAGGTCTAGCGGGGTAGCGAGTGCCGGGGAGCTGTTTTTT.

The V call is TRBV19, the J call TRBJ2-7; TRBD1 matches 12 bases. Trimming took 7 bases from V and 6 from J; bases not matched to a gene: 4. The germline CDR1 and CDR2 sequences are LNHDA and SQIVND (reference sequence). The CDR3 loop spans 13 amino acids. The CDR3 sequence is CASTGQGAIEQYF. CDR3 coding DNA: TGTGCCAGTACGGGACAGGGGGCTATCGAGCAGTACTTC.

The chain carries TRBV30 and TRBJ2-7; 12 positions agree with TRBD1. Per germline, CDR1 GTSNPN and CDR2 SVGIG (reference sequence). V was clipped by 8 bases and J by 5 bases; unmatched bases: 7. This CDR3 spans 13 amino acids. The CDR3 sequence: CAGGTGGWNEQYF. The CDR3 DNA reads as TGTGCCGGAGGGACAGGGGGCTGGAACGAGCAGTACTTC.

J is TRBJ1-3 and V is TRBV9; possible D gene TRBD1, 5 bases. This CDR3 is built from 15 residues. V was shortened by 0 bases and J by 8 bases, with 15 bases between the two germline ends. CDR1 is SGDLS, CDR2 YYNGEE, per germline. CDR3: CASSVDGQGLDTIYF. CDR3 sequence (DNA): TGTGCCAGCAGCGTAGATGGGCAGGGTTTGGACACCATATATTTT.

V gene TRBV10-3 combines with J gene TRBJ2-1, with TRBD2 as a possible D gene (5 bases). The CDR3 spans 13 residues. Trimming stripped 10 bases from V and 2 bases from J, with 12 bases between. Germline V gene sequence: CDR1 ENHRY, CDR2 SYGVKD. CDR3 residues: CASHEAAYNEQFF. The CDR3 DNA sequence: TGTGCCAGCCACGAAGCGGCCTACAATGAGCAGTTCTTC.

The chain couples TRBV19 to TRBJ2-2; the match to TRBD2 covers 15 bases. Germline trimming cut 7 bases from V and 5 bases from J; bases unmatched to any gene: 11. There are 18 residues in the CDR3. CDR1 is LNHDA, CDR2 SQIVND, per germline (reference sequence). The CDR3 sequence is CASTPGLAGGPGTGELFF. As DNA, the CDR3 is TGTGCCAGTACCCCTGGACTAGCGGGAGGGCCGGGTACCGGGGAGCTGTTTTTT.

The rearrangement uses TRBV7-2 and TRBJ1-5; the D is unclear. V was pared by 3 bases and J by 6 bases, with 9 bases between. The CDR3 extends over 13 amino acids. Per germline, CDR1 SGHTA and CDR2 FQGNSA. In DNA, the CDR3 is TGTGCCAGCAGCTTGCGGGCCGGTCAGCCCCAGCATTTT. It translates to CASSLRAGQPQHF.

The table lists this clone with a count of one. The V and J genes are TRBV6-5 and TRBJ2-7; 9 nucleotides line up with TRBD1. Unmatched junction bases numbered 9, after V lost 6 bases and J lost 3 bases. The CDR3 runs 15 residues. Germline V gives CDR1 MNHEY, CDR2 SVGAGI. CDR3 loop: CASRGPPGQGYEQYF. CDR3 bases: TGTGCCAGCAGAGGACCGCCGGGACAGGGCTACGAGCAGTACTTC.

The genes are TRBV7-6 and TRBJ1-2; no definite D call. Trimming pared 4 bases from V and 3 bases from J, leaving 12 bases between. Germline lookup yields CDR1 SGHVS and CDR2 FNYEAQ. The CDR3 runs to 14 residues. Here the CDR3 DNA reads TGTGCCAGCAGCTCGCCCGGGAGTTACTATGGCTACACCTTC. This codes for CASSSPGSYYGYTF.

The chain links TRBV30 to TRBJ2-2; no clear D. The CDR3 is 15 amino acids. Trimming took off 0 bases at V and 1 base at J, with 9 bases between the two ends. CDR1 is GTSNPN, CDR2 SVGIG, per germline (reference sequence). CDR3 nucleotide sequence: TGTGCCTGGAGTGTACCCCACATGAACACCGGGGAGCTGTTTTTT. It translates to CAWSVPHMNTGELFF.